The rows below give T cell receptor beta chains drawn from one sample of a study of blood T cell repertoires in COVID-19. Produced via immunoSEQ multiplex PCR; TCRdb's table is partial and in-frame only. The table includes around 390,000 clones, about 86% detected once. The sequenced sample consisted of PBMCs or T cells enriched from blood (not recorded which). The receptor source for this set is a woman aged 50 to 65 who had recovered from COVID-19. CDR3s include the opening cysteine and the closing phenylalanine or tryptophan. The D gene is left open where the match is weak. A row's size may be missing; if present it is once, few, many or a size class.

D gene: .
clone size: .
V gene: TRBV5-1
CDR3 length: 13
J gene: TRBJ1-1
CDR3 DNA: TGCGCCAGCAGGGAGCAGCAGAACACTGAAGCTTTCTTT
CDR3 protein: CASREQQNTEAFF

D gene: TRBD1
clone size: .
V gene: TRBV5-6
CDR3 length: 14
J gene: TRBJ2-7
CDR3 DNA: TGTGCCAGCAGCTTGGGGACAGGGGGCTACGAGCAGTACTTC
CDR3 protein: CASSLGTGGYEQYF

D gene: .
clone size: .
V gene: TRBV15
CDR3 length: 15
J gene: TRBJ1-4
CDR3 DNA: TGTGCCACCAGCGCCCGACAAAGTACTAATGAAAAACTGTTTTTT
CDR3 protein: CATSARQSTNEKLFF

D gene: .
clone size: .
V gene: TRBV4-1
CDR3 length: 15
J gene: TRBJ2-7
CDR3 DNA: TGCGCCAGCAGCCAAGATGCTGGGGCATCCTACGAGCAGTACTTC
CDR3 protein: CASSQDAGASYEQYF

D gene: .
clone size: .
V gene: TRBV28
CDR3 length: 12
J gene: TRBJ1-1
CDR3 DNA: TGTGCCAGCAGTTTGCCCCTTTACGATAGCTTCTTT
CDR3 protein: CASSLPLYDSFF

D gene: .
clone size: many
V gene: TRBV9
CDR3 length: 18
J gene: TRBJ1-3
CDR3 DNA: TGTGCCAGCAGCGTAGGCCCTATACAGGTTAACTCTGGAAACACCATATATTTT
CDR3 protein: CASSVGPIQVNSGNTIYF

D gene: .
clone size: .
V gene: TRBV4-3
CDR3 length: 14
J gene: TRBJ1-2
CDR3 DNA: TGCGCCAGCAGCCAAGACAGGGGTGACTATGGCTACACCTTC
CDR3 protein: CASSQDRGDYGYTF

D gene: .
clone size: few
V gene: TRBV5-4
CDR3 length: 15
J gene: TRBJ1-1
CDR3 DNA: TGTGCCAGCAGTTTAGCCTCAACAGGGAACACTGAAGCTTTCTTT
CDR3 protein: CASSLASTGNTEAFF

D gene: TRBD2
clone size: .
V gene: TRBV18
CDR3 length: 16
J gene: TRBJ2-3
CDR3 DNA: TGTGCCAGCTCACCAACTAGCGGGGGGACGCGAGGTACGCAGTATTTT
CDR3 protein: CASSPTSGGTRGTQYF

D gene: TRBD1
clone size: .
V gene: TRBV5-8
CDR3 length: 14
J gene: TRBJ2-7
CDR3 DNA: TGTGCCAGCAGCTTCGGACAGGGGGTTTACGAGCAGTACTTC
CDR3 protein: CASSFGQGVYEQYF

D gene: TRBD1
clone size: .
V gene: TRBV19
CDR3 length: 13
J gene: TRBJ1-2
CDR3 DNA: TGTGCCAGTAGTTCGGGACAGGTCTTTGGCTACACCTTC
CDR3 protein: CASSSGQVFGYTF

D gene: .
clone size: .
V gene: TRBV4-1
CDR3 length: 15
J gene: TRBJ1-1
CDR3 DNA: TGCGCCAGCAGCCAAGATCAGGGAAGGTTCACTGAAGCTTTCTTT
CDR3 protein: CASSQDQGRFTEAFF

D gene: .
clone size: .
V gene: TRBV7-9
CDR3 length: 16
J gene: TRBJ1-4
CDR3 DNA: TGTGCCAGCAGCCAATATTACTACACAACTAATGAAAAACTGTTTTTT
CDR3 protein: CASSQYYYTTNEKLFF

D gene: .
clone size: .
V gene: TRBV19
CDR3 length: 14
J gene: TRBJ2-7
CDR3 DNA: TGTGCCAGTAGTACGGGGTCTGGAACCTACGAGCAGTACTTC
CDR3 protein: CASSTGSGTYEQYF

D gene: .
clone size: .
V gene: TRBV20-1
CDR3 length: 15
J gene: TRBJ1-1
CDR3 DNA: TGCAGTGCTAGTGGTCTAGGGGCTATGGGGACTGAAGCTTTCTTT
CDR3 protein: CSASGLGAMGTEAFF

D gene: TRBD1
clone size: .
V gene: TRBV28
CDR3 length: 14
J gene: TRBJ1-2
CDR3 DNA: TGTGCCAGCAGGCTGACAGGGAGATTAGGAGGCTACACCTTC
CDR3 protein: CASRLTGRLGGYTF

D gene: TRBD1
clone size: few
V gene: TRBV27
CDR3 length: 17
J gene: TRBJ1-5
CDR3 DNA: TGTGCCAGCAGTTCATGGGACAGTCTCTATAGCAATCAGCCCCAGCATTTT
CDR3 protein: CASSSWDSLYSNQPQHF

D gene: TRBD1
clone size: .
V gene: TRBV28
CDR3 length: 13
J gene: TRBJ1-2
CDR3 DNA: TGTGCCACGAGCCTACAGGGGGCCTATGGCTACACCTTC
CDR3 protein: CATSLQGAYGYTF

D gene: .
clone size: .
V gene: TRBV7-2
CDR3 length: 14
J gene: TRBJ1-2
CDR3 DNA: TGTGCCAGCAGCTTAGCGCTTTTCGAGGGAGACTACACCTTC
CDR3 protein: CASSLALFEGDYTF

D gene: TRBD1
clone size: .
V gene: TRBV19
CDR3 length: 14
J gene: TRBJ2-2
CDR3 DNA: TGTGCCAGCTGGGACAGACCGAACACCGGGGAGCTGTTTTTT
CDR3 protein: CASWDRPNTGELFF

D gene: TRBD1
clone size: .
V gene: TRBV28
CDR3 length: 16
J gene: TRBJ1-4
CDR3 DNA: TGTGCCAGCAGTACCACAGGGGCTAGGTCTAATGAAAAACTGTTTTTT
CDR3 protein: CASSTTGARSNEKLFF

D gene: TRBD1
clone size: .
V gene: TRBV5-1
CDR3 length: 14
J gene: TRBJ1-4
CDR3 DNA: TGCGCCAGCAGCCAGGACAGGGAGGGTGAAAAACTGTTTTTT
CDR3 protein: CASSQDREGEKLFF

D gene: .
clone size: .
V gene: TRBV3-1/TRBV3-2
CDR3 length: 13
J gene: TRBJ1-1
CDR3 DNA: TGTGCCAGCAGCCAAGGCGAGGGCACTGAAGCTTTCTTT
CDR3 protein: CASSQGEGTEAFF

D gene: .
clone size: .
V gene: TRBV18
CDR3 length: 16
J gene: TRBJ2-3
CDR3 DNA: TGTGCCAGCTCACCACCGGGTATTCGGGTGGCAGATACGCAGTATTTT
CDR3 protein: CASSPPGIRVADTQYF

D gene: TRBD2
clone size: .
V gene: TRBV30
CDR3 length: 14
J gene: TRBJ2-2
CDR3 DNA: TGTGCCTGGAGTACACTAGCGGGTGCCGGGGAGCTGTTTTTT
CDR3 protein: CAWSTLAGAGELFF

D gene: .
clone size: .
V gene: TRBV28
CDR3 length: 14
J gene: TRBJ1-1
CDR3 DNA: TGTGCCACCCTTCTAGTGCCGTTGAACACTGAAGCTTTCTTT
CDR3 protein: CATLLVPLNTEAFF

D gene: TRBD2
clone size: .
V gene: TRBV7-9
CDR3 length: 16
J gene: TRBJ2-1
CDR3 DNA: TGTGCCAGCAGCTTATTGACTAGCGATACCTACAATGAGCAGTTCTTC
CDR3 protein: CASSLLTSDTYNEQFF

D gene: .
clone size: .
V gene: TRBV19
CDR3 length: 14
J gene: TRBJ2-2
CDR3 DNA: TGTGCCAGTAGTATAACAGGGATGGCCGGGGAGCTGTTTTTT
CDR3 protein: CASSITGMAGELFF

D gene: TRBD2
clone size: once
V gene: TRBV7-2
CDR3 length: 16
J gene: TRBJ2-5
CDR3 DNA: TGTGCCAGCAGCTTGTTGGGGGGGACCCCTCGGGAGACCCAGTACTTC
CDR3 protein: CASSLLGGTPRETQYF

D gene: TRBD2
clone size: .
V gene: TRBV2
CDR3 length: 15
J gene: TRBJ2-3
CDR3 DNA: TGTGCCAGCAGTGAGACGACTAGCAGAGCAGATACGCAGTATTTT
CDR3 protein: CASSETTSRADTQYF

D gene: .
clone size: .
V gene: TRBV5-1
CDR3 length: 16
J gene: TRBJ2-7
CDR3 DNA: TGCGCCAGCAGCTTGGGGGCGACAGTACGCCCCTACGAGCAGTACTTC
CDR3 protein: CASSLGATVRPYEQYF

D gene: .
clone size: .
V gene: TRBV29-1
CDR3 length: 12
J gene: TRBJ1-1
CDR3 DNA: TGCAGCGTAATAGGGGATACCACTGAAGCTTTCTTT
CDR3 protein: CSVIGDTTEAFF

D gene: TRBD1
clone size: .
V gene: TRBV7-9
CDR3 length: 16
J gene: TRBJ1-3
CDR3 DNA: TGTGCCAGCAGCCGCTGGACAGGGGTGGCTGGAAACACCATATATTTT
CDR3 protein: CASSRWTGVAGNTIYF

D gene: TRBD1
clone size: .
V gene: TRBV11-3
CDR3 length: 14
J gene: TRBJ2-1
CDR3 DNA: TGTGCCAGCAGCTCGGTTGGGACAGGGGGAGAGCAGTTCTTC
CDR3 protein: CASSSVGTGGEQFF

D gene: TRBD1
clone size: .
V gene: TRBV9
CDR3 length: 16
J gene: TRBJ1-6
CDR3 DNA: TGTGCCAGCAGCGGACAGGGAAGCTCCTATAATTCACCCCTCCACTTT
CDR3 protein: CASSGQGSSYNSPLHF

D gene: .
clone size: .
V gene: TRBV5-6
CDR3 length: 15
J gene: TRBJ2-3
CDR3 DNA: TGTGCCAGCGGACCCGGAGGGACCTACACAGATACGCAGTATTTT
CDR3 protein: CASGPGGTYTDTQYF

D gene: TRBD1
clone size: .
V gene: TRBV18
CDR3 length: 15
J gene: TRBJ1-2
CDR3 DNA: TGTGCCAGCTCACCATCTCAGGGGGCGAACTATGGCTACACCTTC
CDR3 protein: CASSPSQGANYGYTF

D gene: .
clone size: .
V gene: TRBV25-1
CDR3 length: 13
J gene: TRBJ1-2
CDR3 DNA: TGTGCCAGCAGGAAAGGAGCCAGCTATGGCTACACCTTC
CDR3 protein: CASRKGASYGYTF

D gene: .
clone size: once
V gene: TRBV6-1
CDR3 length: 11
J gene: TRBJ1-1
CDR3 DNA: TGTGCCAGCAGTGAAAACAGTGAAGCTTTCTTT
CDR3 protein: CASSENSEAFF

D gene: TRBD1
clone size: .
V gene: TRBV6-5
CDR3 length: 15
J gene: TRBJ1-4
CDR3 DNA: TGTGCCAGCAGGGCCGGACAGGGCCCTAGTGAAAAACTGTTTTTT
CDR3 protein: CASRAGQGPSEKLFF

D gene: TRBD1
clone size: .
V gene: TRBV6-2/TRBV6-3
CDR3 length: 13
J gene: TRBJ2-7
CDR3 DNA: TGTGCCAGCAGCGATACGGGACAGGTCGAGCAGTACTTC
CDR3 protein: CASSDTGQVEQYF

D gene: .
clone size: .
V gene: TRBV30
CDR3 length: 16
J gene: TRBJ2-5
CDR3 DNA: TGTGCCTGGAGTGTACCGGGACAAATCCTACAAGAGACCCAGTACTTC
CDR3 protein: CAWSVPGQILQETQYF

D gene: .
clone size: few
V gene: TRBV28
CDR3 length: 16
J gene: TRBJ1-1
CDR3 DNA: TGTGCCAGCAGCATCACAGTCTCAGACATAAATATGCGAGCTTTCTTT
CDR3 protein: CASSITVSDINMRAFF

D gene: TRBD1
clone size: .
V gene: TRBV7-2
CDR3 length: 15
J gene: TRBJ1-5
CDR3 DNA: TGTGCCAGCAGCTATAGGACAGGGGGCGACCAGCCCCAGCATTTT
CDR3 protein: CASSYRTGGDQPQHF

D gene: .
clone size: .
V gene: TRBV21-1
CDR3 length: 16
J gene: TRBJ1-6
CDR3 DNA: TGTGCCAGCAGCAAAATGGTCAGGGCCAACTATTCACCCCTCCACTTT
CDR3 protein: CASSKMVRANYSPLHF

D gene: TRBD1
clone size: .
V gene: TRBV9
CDR3 length: 15
J gene: TRBJ1-4
CDR3 DNA: TGTGCCAGCAGCCCACGAGACAGGGGTAATGAAAAACTGTTTTTT
CDR3 protein: CASSPRDRGNEKLFF

D gene: TRBD1
clone size: .
V gene: TRBV29-1
CDR3 length: 16
J gene: TRBJ2-6
CDR3 DNA: TGCAGCGTTGAACACGGACAGGGCGGAGGGGCCAACGTCCTGACTTTC
CDR3 protein: CSVEHGQGGGANVLTF

D gene: TRBD2
clone size: .
V gene: TRBV2
CDR3 length: 16
J gene: TRBJ2-5
CDR3 DNA: TGTGCCAGCAGCCAGCGGACTAGCGGGGGCCAAGAGACCCAGTACTTC
CDR3 protein: CASSQRTSGGQETQYF

D gene: TRBD1
clone size: .
V gene: TRBV4-3
CDR3 length: 17
J gene: TRBJ1-5
CDR3 DNA: TGCGCCAGCAGCCAAGATCTGGCAGGGGGAAGGAAACAGCCCCAGCATTTT
CDR3 protein: CASSQDLAGGRKQPQHF

D gene: .
clone size: .
V gene: TRBV6-5
CDR3 length: 14
J gene: TRBJ1-5
CDR3 DNA: TGTGCCAGCAGAGATTGGGCCGTAGATCAGCCCCAGCATTTT
CDR3 protein: CASRDWAVDQPQHF

D gene: TRBD1
clone size: .
V gene: TRBV9
CDR3 length: 15
J gene: TRBJ1-1
CDR3 DNA: TGTGCCAGCAGCGTAGTAGTCAGGGGGCGAACTGAAGCTTTCTTT
CDR3 protein: CASSVVVRGRTEAFF